A selection of T cell receptor beta chains follows, all from one sample in a study of CD8+ T cells in alopecia areata. Sequencing used immunoSEQ multiplex PCR; TCRdb keeps in-frame clones, though not all of them. The sample lists some 44,000 clones; over 85% were seen once. The sample here was CD8+ T cells sorted from blood, taken at week 24, from a patient treated with tofacitinib. These receptors were taken from a human donor with alopecia areata. CDR3s include the opening cysteine and the closing phenylalanine or tryptophan. A D gene is named only where the DNA matches it firmly. A row's size may be missing; if present it is once, few, many or a size class.

v_gene	abundance	d_gene	j_gene	CDR3aa	CDR3nt
TRBV4-3	.	.	TRBJ2-2	CASSLGLEAGELFF	TGCGCCAGCAGCCTTGGGTTAGAGGCCGGGGAGCTGTTTTTT
TRBV27	.	TRBD1	TRBJ1-6	CASSYGQGYNSPLHF	TGTGCCAGCAGTTACGGACAGGGGTATAATTCACCCCTCCACTTT
TRBV4-3	once	.	TRBJ1-5	CASNQERGGIEPQHF	TGCGCCAGCAACCAAGAACGTGGGGGAATCGAGCCCCAGCATTTT
TRBV7-2	once	TRBD2	TRBJ2-1	CASSPTSGAGGEQFF	TGTGCCAGCAGCCCTACTAGCGGGGCCGGGGGGGAGCAGTTCTTC
TRBV7-9	.	TRBD1	TRBJ1-1	CASSSGTGMNTEAFF	TGTGCCAGCAGCTCCGGGACAGGCATGAACACTGAAGCTTTCTTT
TRBV10-3	.	.	TRBJ2-1	CAISESEGSSYNEQFF	TGTGCCATCAGTGAGTCAGAGGGGTCCTCCTACAATGAGCAGTTCTTC
TRBV7-9	.	.	TRBJ2-2	CASSRQSGLRAGELFF	TGTGCCAGCAGCCGCCAAAGTGGGCTGCGAGCCGGGGAGCTGTTTTTT
TRBV27	.	TRBD1	TRBJ1-2	CASSRTGGWNGYTF	TGTGCCAGCAGTAGGACAGGGGGCTGGAATGGCTACACCTTC
TRBV28	.	.	TRBJ2-5	CASSLFIAEGQETQYF	TGTGCCAGCAGTTTATTTATAGCGGAGGGGCAAGAGACCCAGTACTTC
TRBV4-2	few	.	TRBJ2-5	CASSPGDPGTQYF	TGTGCCAGCAGCCCCGGTGATCCTGGGACCCAGTACTTC
TRBV28	.	TRBD1	TRBJ1-4	CASSPDRGGNEKLFF	TGTGCCAGCAGTCCCGACAGGGGCGGTAATGAAAAACTGTTTTTT
TRBV7-9	.	.	TRBJ2-5	CASSLALGGETQYF	TGTGCCAGCAGCTTAGCGCTCGGGGGAGAGACCCAGTACTTC
TRBV10-3	.	.	TRBJ1-3	CAISSTGSGNTIYF	TGCGCCATCAGTTCAACAGGGTCGGGAAACACCATATATTTT
TRBV29-1	.	.	TRBJ2-3	CSVEELKHTDTQYF	TGCAGCGTTGAAGAACTTAAGCACACAGATACGCAGTATTTT
TRBV27	.	TRBD1	TRBJ2-1	CASSLSRTGAYNEQFF	TGTGCCAGCAGTTTATCCCGGACAGGGGCATACAATGAGCAGTTCTTC
TRBV4-1	.	.	TRBJ2-7	CASSPVQGKRSEQYF	TGCGCCAGCAGCCCCGTCCAGGGTAAACGGAGCGAGCAGTACTTC